Listed below are T cell receptor beta chains from one sample, sequenced in a study of identical twins. A single record per CDR3 protein comes from TCRdb applying MiXCR to the 5' RACE reads. The sample has 570,000 or so distinct CDR3 sequences, roughly 9.5% seen once. These records were also assigned to another study, of yellow fever vaccine responses in identical twins.

The sequenced sample consisted of PBMCs. These receptor sequences come from a woman aged 18 to 35 in good health. Both conserved end residues are part of each CDR3. The order of the fields is clone size, V gene, D gene, J gene, CDR3 DNA, CDR3 protein. The D gene is left open where the match is weak. Some rows mark clone size as missing; the rest say once, few, many or name a class of expanded clone.

>few|TRBV3-1|TRBD2|TRBJ2-1
TGTGCCAGCAGCCAACGCCTGCAGGGACTAGCGGTGGGCAATGAGCAGTTCTTC
CASSQRLQGLAVGNEQFF
>few|TRBV29-1|-|TRBJ2-7
TGCAGCGTTGAAGAGGGGCCCCCACGCTCCTACGAGCAGTACTTC
CSVEEGPPRSYEQYF
>few|TRBV30|-|TRBJ2-7
TGTGCCTGGAGTGTTGGCCAGACCTACGAGCAGTACTTC
CAWSVGQTYEQYF
>-|TRBV20-1|TRBD1|TRBJ2-7
TGCAGTGCCCGAGCGCCCCGACAGGGGACCTACGAGCAGTACTTC
CSARAPRQGTYEQYF
>-|TRBV20-1|-|TRBJ1-3
TGCAGTGCTAGCGATATGGTGGGAAACACCATATATTTT
CSASDMVGNTIYF
>-|TRBV27|-|TRBJ2-7
TGTGCCAGCAGATCCAGGGGACCCTACGAGCAGTACTTC
CASRSRGPYEQYF
>many|TRBV5-1|-|TRBJ2-1
TGCGCCAGCAGCTTGGAAGGTGGCTCCTACAATGAGCAGTTCTTC
CASSLEGGSYNEQFF
>few|TRBV5-1|-|TRBJ2-4
TGCGCCAGCAGCCCAGGGACACCCGGAAGGAGGCACATTCAGTACTTC
CASSPGTPGRRHIQYF
>many|TRBV4-2|TRBD2|TRBJ2-1
TGTGCCAGCAGCCAGGAGCGGGGGCCGAACAATGAGCAGTTCTTC
CASSQERGPNNEQFF
>many|TRBV18|TRBD1|TRBJ1-5
TGTGCCAGCTCAGGGACAGGGAGCAATCAGCCCCAGCATTTT
CASSGTGSNQPQHF
>few|TRBV7-8|TRBD2|TRBJ2-3
TGTGCCAGCAGCCCCCGTAGCGGGAGCATAACAGATACGCAGTATTTT
CASSPRSGSITDTQYF
>few|TRBV7-9|-|TRBJ2-1
TGTGCCAGCAGCTTTACCTTGCGGAGTAATGAGCAGTTCTTC
CASSFTLRSNEQFF
>-|TRBV6-2/TRBV6-3|-|TRBJ2-1
TGTGCCAGCGGATTGACTCCCTCGAGGGACAATGAGCAGTTCTTC
CASGLTPSRDNEQFF
>few|TRBV6-2/TRBV6-3|TRBD2|TRBJ2-5
TGTGCCAGCAGTTCCTCGCTACGCCCTTCGCGGGAGGGATCAGAGACCCAGTACTTC
CASSSSLRPSREGSETQYF
>-|TRBV29-1|-|TRBJ1-2
TGCAGCGTTGCTTGGGGATATGGCTACACCTTC
CSVAWGYGYTF
>many|TRBV7-2|TRBD2|TRBJ2-5
TGTGCCAGCAGCTTAGGGGAAAAAGCGGGGCAAGAGACCCAGTACTTC
CASSLGEKAGQETQYF
>many|TRBV10-3|TRBD1|TRBJ2-7
TGTGCCATCACCACCCGGGACAGGGGGCACGAGCAGTACTTC
CAITTRDRGHEQYF
>-|TRBV6-5|-|TRBJ2-3
TGTGCCAGCAGTTCCCAAGGCGGGGCCCTCACAGATACGCAGTATTTT
CASSSQGGALTDTQYF
>few|TRBV12-3/TRBV12-4|-|TRBJ2-1
TGTGCCAGCAGTCTGGGAGCGGTTGGGTACAATGAGCAGTTCTTC
CASSLGAVGYNEQFF
>many|TRBV20-1|-|TRBJ2-7
TGCAGTGTTCTACACCCGAAGATCTACGAGCAGTACTTC
CSVLHPKIYEQYF
>-|TRBV20-1|TRBD1|TRBJ1-6
TGCAGTGCTACGCAGGGGGAAATTTCACCCCTCCACTTT
CSATQGEISPLHF
>few|TRBV11-2|TRBD2|TRBJ2-1
TGTGCCAGCAGCCGCAGCCTGACTAGCGGGGGGGAGTGGAATGAGCAGTTCTTC
CASSRSLTSGGEWNEQFF
>-|TRBV28|-|TRBJ1-1
TGTGCCAGCCGACTGCAGAACATGAACACTGAAGCTTTCTTT
CASRLQNMNTEAFF
>many|TRBV4-1|-|TRBJ1-4
TGCGCCAGCAGCCCCTCCGGTCGTGCAACTAATGAAAAACTGTTTTTT
CASSPSGRATNEKLFF
>once|TRBV11-2|-|TRBJ2-6
TGTGCCAGCAGCCCCCGATGGCGGCCGAGCTCTGGGGCCAACGTCCTGACTTTC
CASSPRWRPSSGANVLTF
>-|TRBV5-4|-|TRBJ2-1
TGTGCCAGCAGTCGGGCAGATAAATCCTACAATGAGCAGTTCTTC
CASSRADKSYNEQFF
>many|TRBV7-9|-|TRBJ2-7
TGTGCCAGCAGCTTAGGACAGGTATCCTACGAGCAGTACTTC
CASSLGQVSYEQYF
>many|TRBV12-3/TRBV12-4|-|TRBJ2-5
TGTGCCAGCAGTTTGTCGAGGGGATCTGGTGAGACCCAGTACTTC
CASSLSRGSGETQYF